This TCR beta chain was sequenced for a study of PD-L1 blockade in urothelial cancer. Study details: Most patients, about 90% of the roughly 29, were males with bladder-origin cancer. Study-level points and caveats: Tumor-linked clones in blood grew more by 3 weeks in durable-benefit patients.

Some clones are missing from TCRdb's copy, which holds only in-frame ones; the method was immunoSEQ multiplex PCR. Of about 90,000 clones in the sample, 90% to 95% were seen once. Regarding this clone: Its antigen remains unidentified.

The source was PBMCs, collected around atezolizumab (anti-PD-L1) treatment. The clonotype was recovered from a man aged 60 to 75 with urothelial cancer.

CDR3 sequence: CASSHRQGTDTQYF. The DNA for the CDR3 is TGCGCCAGCAGCCACCGGCAGGGCACAGATACGCAGTATTTT. The chain is built from TRBV4-1 and TRBJ2-3, with D unresolved. The germline V gene has CDR1 MGHRA and CDR2 YSYEKL. V lost 3 bases and J 1 base, leaving 8 bases between the germline ends. The CDR3 sequence is 14 residues long.